Sequencing of this TCR beta chain was carried out in a study of post-analysis software for immune sequencing data. Study-wide background: Relapsing-remitting, secondary progressive and progressive-relapsing courses of multiple sclerosis were included.

General study points: Controls had lower frequencies than patients of about 5 TRBV segments, which included TRBV5-6, TRBV5-1 and TRBV20-1.

The ends were cut back, 5 bases at V and 1 base at J, with 14 bases in the middle. The CDR3 totals 15 residues. The germline V gene has CDR1 SEHNR and CDR2 FQNEAQ (reference sequence). The TCR beta cDNA libraries contained unique molecular identifiers. TCRdb reprocessed the PCR reads with MiXCR, giving one entry per CDR3 protein. Of around 440,000 distinct CDR3 sequences in the sample, approximately 46% were seen once. This clonotype was detected a few times. Its antigen is currently unknown. The TCR comes from a girl under 18 with multiple sclerosis. The sequenced sample consisted of blood. This rearrangement joins TRBV7-9 to TRBJ1-1; tentative D call: TRBD1 (6 bases). CDR3 bases: TGTGCCAGCAGCCAAGGGGGGACCGCGAACACTGAAGCTTTCTTT. This translates into CASSQGGTANTEAFF. Based on the CDR3 plus reference TRBV7-9 and TRBJ1-1, the full variable domain is DTGVSQNPRHKITKRGQNVTFRCDPISEHNRLYWYRQTLGQGPEFLTYFQNEAQLEKSRLLSDRFSAERPKGSFSTLEIQRTEQGDSAMYLCASSQGGTANTEAFFGQGTRLTVV.